This TCR beta chain was found in a study of cytomegalovirus exposure and HLA in healthy donors. For the study at large: Sequencing of some 200 million T cells in an earlier analysis found 95 million to 120 million unique TCR beta sequences. When roughly 420 donors were genotyped, roughly 78% of them were found to fall in the Caucasian-associated ancestry cluster. General study results and limits: There were 150 or so TCR beta chains listed as cytomegalovirus-associated.

V lost 1 base to trimming and J lost 5 bases, with 5 bases between them. The CDR3 is 13 residues long. CDR1 is SGHTA, CDR2 FQGNSA, per germline. A remark on this clone: Its antigen is as yet unknown.

Primers: 60 Vbeta forward and 13 Jbeta reverse. The method was immunoSEQ multiplex PCR; TCRdb's version includes in-frame clones alone and lacks a portion of them. The repertoire includes approximately 140,000 clones, 70% to 80% of them detected once, and roughly 3.6% sits in the top ten. All the people who gave samples were healthy bone marrow donors. This chain uses TRBV7-2 with TRBJ2-2; D not certain. Sequencing used PBMCs. This TCR was sampled from a human donor in good health. DNA of the CDR3: TGTGCCAGCAGCTTAGTCAGAACCGGGGAGCTGTTTTTT. It codes for CASSLVRTGELFF.